This record looks at one TCR beta chain sequence and its context. Its target is not known. At the DNA level, this CDR3 is encoded by other sequences in the same sample as well. cDNA serving as the sequencing template came from extracted, reverse transcribed RNA. Here immunoSEQ multiplex PCR was the method, and the copy in TCRdb shows in-frame clones only, minus some. The data show about 69,000 clones, about three fifths seen once. Collected material from alopecia areata patients comprised lesional scalp punch biopsies and peripheral blood. Germline values: CDR1 MNHEY, CDR2 SMNVEV (reference sequence). CDR3 length: 13 amino acids. Trimming cost V 3 bases and J 2 bases, with 8 bases left between them. The sample belongs to a study of CD8+ T cells in alopecia areata. Study-level results: Patients shared TCRs less clearly than mice did, possibly for HLA-related reasons.

The chain carries TRBV27 and TRBJ2-7, with D hard to call. The sequences come from CD8+ T cells sorted from blood, collected at week 0. This receptor was obtained from a human donor with alopecia areata. CDR3 sequence: CASSFTGTYEQYF. In DNA form, the CDR3 reads TGTGCCAGCAGTTTTACGGGTACCTACGAGCAGTACTTC.